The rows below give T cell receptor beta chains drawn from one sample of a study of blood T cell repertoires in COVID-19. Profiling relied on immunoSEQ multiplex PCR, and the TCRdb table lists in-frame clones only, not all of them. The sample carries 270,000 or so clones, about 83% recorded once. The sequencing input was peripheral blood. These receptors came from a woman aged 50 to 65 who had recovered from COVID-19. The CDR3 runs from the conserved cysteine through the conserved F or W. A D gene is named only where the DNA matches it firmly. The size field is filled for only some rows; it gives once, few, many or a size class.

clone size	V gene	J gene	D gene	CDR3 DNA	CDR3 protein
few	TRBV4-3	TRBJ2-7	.	TGCGCCAGCAGCCAAGATCCAGGGGCTCTGAGCGGACTTTACGAGCAGTACTTC	CASSQDPGALSGLYEQYF
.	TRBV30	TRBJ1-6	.	TGTGCCTGGAGTCCGGATAATTCACCCCTCCACTTT	CAWSPDNSPLHF
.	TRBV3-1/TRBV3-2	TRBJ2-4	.	TGTGCCAGCAGCCAAGAACCAGGGGACATTCAGTACTTC	CASSQEPGDIQYF
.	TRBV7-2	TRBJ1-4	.	TGTGCCAGCAGCTTAGTCAGCGCGGCGGGTGAAAAACTGTTTTTT	CASSLVSAAGEKLFF
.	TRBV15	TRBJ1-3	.	TGTGCCACCAGCACCCGTCGGACAGCTGGAAACACCATATATTTT	CATSTRRTAGNTIYF
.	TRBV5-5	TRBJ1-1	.	TGTGCCAGCAGCTTGACAGCTATGAACACTGAAGCTTTCTTT	CASSLTAMNTEAFF
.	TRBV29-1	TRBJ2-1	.	TGCAGCGTTGGACCTGGAGCCAATGAGCAGTTCTTC	CSVGPGANEQFF
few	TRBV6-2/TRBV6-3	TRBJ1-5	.	TGTGCCAGCAGTCTCAGATATCAGCCCCAGCATTTT	CASSLRYQPQHF
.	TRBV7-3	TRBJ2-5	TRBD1	TGTGCCAGCAGCCCCGGGACAGGGTCTCTAGAGACCCAGTACTTC	CASSPGTGSLETQYF
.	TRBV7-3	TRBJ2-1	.	TGTGCCAGCAGCCCAACGGACAGCTCCTACAATGAGCAGTTCTTC	CASSPTDSSYNEQFF
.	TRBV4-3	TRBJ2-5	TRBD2	TGCGCCAGCAGCCAAGCGTTCCTAGCGGGGGCCCAAGAGACCCAGTACTTC	CASSQAFLAGAQETQYF
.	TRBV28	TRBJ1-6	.	TGTGCCAGCAATATTTCCCCTCGGAATTCACCCCTCCACTTT	CASNISPRNSPLHF
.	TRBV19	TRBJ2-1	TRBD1	TGTGCCAGTAGGGACCCGGGACAGGGGGCGTGGAATGAGCAGTTCTTC	CASRDPGQGAWNEQFF
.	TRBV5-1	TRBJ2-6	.	TGCGCCAGCAGCTCACAGCACTCTGGGGCCAACGTCCTGACTTTC	CASSSQHSGANVLTF
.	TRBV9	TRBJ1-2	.	TGTGCCAGCAGCGTAGCTTCCGATTACAGCTATGGCTACACCTTC	CASSVASDYSYGYTF
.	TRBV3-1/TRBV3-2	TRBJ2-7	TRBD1	TGTGCCAGCAGCCAAGTAGGGGGCCACGAGCAGTACTTC	CASSQVGGHEQYF